The present entry profiles one T cell receptor (beta chain) with its context. This sample stems from a study of blood T cell repertoires in COVID-19. Losses at the gene ends were 3 bases for V and 0 bases for J; bases not matched to a gene: 8. Per the germline V gene, CDR1 is KGHSH and CDR2 is LQKENI. This CDR3 is 17 amino acids long. Generated by immunoSEQ multiplex PCR, the TCRdb table keeps only in-frame clones and is missing some. The repertoire holds 250,000 to 400,000 clones, about 91% seen once, with 1.6% in the top ten. This sequence originates from a woman aged 30 to 39 with COVID-19, enrolled during active disease. The sample taken for sequencing was peripheral blood. The chain links TRBV18 to TRBJ1-3, with 7 nucleotides matching TRBD1. CDR3 in DNA: TGTGCCAGCTCACCGCCGGGACAGAGTGTCTCTGGAAACACCATATATTTT. It encodes CASSPPGQSVSGNTIYF.